This is a list of T cell receptor beta chains from one sample in a study of tumor and adjacent non-tumor tissue in lung cancer. TCRdb re-analysed the multiplex PCR reads in MiXCR, keeping a single row per CDR3 protein. The data show 50,000 to 60,000 distinct CDR3 sequences, 74% seen once. Material: distant non-tumor lung tissue. The receptors were sampled from a woman aged 55 to 70 with non-small cell lung cancer. The CDR3 runs from the conserved cysteine through the conserved F or W. Each record gives: J gene, D gene, V gene, clone size, CDR3 DNA, CDR3 protein. The D gene is left open where the match is weak. A row's size may be missing; if present it is once, few, many or a size class.

J: TRBJ2-7; D: .; V: TRBV11-2; size: .; DNA: TGTGCCAGCAGCTCCCCTGCGGTAGAGCAGTACTTC; CDR3: CASSSPAVEQYF
J: TRBJ1-2; D: .; V: TRBV7-9; size: many; DNA: TGTGCCAGCAGCTTAGCCTCGGGAGTTTACGGCGGCTACACCTTC; CDR3: CASSLASGVYGGYTF
J: TRBJ2-3; D: .; V: TRBV28; size: many; DNA: TGTGCCAGCACCCCTGGGGGGCACGACGCGGATACGCAGTATTTT; CDR3: CASTPGGHDADTQYF
J: TRBJ1-1; D: .; V: TRBV6-5; size: .; DNA: TGTGCCAGCAGTCGGGAGAGCCCTAACGAAGCTTTCTTT; CDR3: CASSRESPNEAFF
J: TRBJ2-1; D: TRBD2; V: TRBV7-9; size: many; DNA: TGTGCCAGCAGCTTCGGGACTAGCGGGAGATCGTACAATGAGCAGTTCTTC; CDR3: CASSFGTSGRSYNEQFF
J: TRBJ1-6; D: .; V: TRBV28; size: .; DNA: TGTGCCGGCAGTCCCCAGGGAGAGGGTTCATCCCTCCACTTT; CDR3: CAGSPQGEGSSLHF
J: TRBJ1-1; D: .; V: TRBV11-2; size: .; DNA: TGTGCCAACAGCTTAGATCCGGCGCCCGGGTATGAAGCTCTCTTT; CDR3: CANSLDPAPGYEALF
J: TRBJ2-2; D: TRBD2; V: TRBV4-3; size: .; DNA: TGCGCCAGCAGCCAACCTACTAGCGGAGTGAGCACCGGGGAGCTGTTATTT; CDR3: CASSQPTSGVSTGELLF
J: TRBJ2-5; D: .; V: TRBV28; size: few; DNA: TGTACCAGCAGTCGGCTCGGGGAGACCCAGTACTTC; CDR3: CTSSRLGETQYF
J: TRBJ2-3; D: .; V: TRBV6-2/TRBV6-3; size: .; DNA: TGTGACAGCAGTTTAGGACTGGCGGGTCTAGATACGCAGTATTTT; CDR3: CDSSLGLAGLDTQYF
J: TRBJ2-5; D: TRBD1; V: TRBV6-5; size: .; DNA: TGTGCCAGCGGTCGGACAGGGTCTCAAAAGACCCAGTACTTC; CDR3: CASGRTGSQKTQYF
J: TRBJ1-4; D: TRBD1; V: TRBV4-1; size: .; DNA: TGCGCCACCAGACAAGAAGGAACAGGGGGTTTTGAAAAACTGTTTTTT; CDR3: CATRQEGTGGFEKLFF
J: TRBJ2-2; D: .; V: TRBV11-1; size: .; DNA: TGTGCCAGCAGCCCGCGACTAGTGGCAGAATCCACCGGGGAACTGTTTTTT; CDR3: CASSPRLVAESTGELFF
J: TRBJ1-3; D: .; V: TRBV14; size: many; DNA: TGTGCCAGCAGGCACGGTCGTGGAAACACCATATATTTT; CDR3: CASRHGRGNTIYF
J: TRBJ2-7; D: .; V: TRBV4-3; size: .; DNA: TGCGCCAGCAGTCAAGAAATAGCAGGGAGCTACGAGCAGTACTTC; CDR3: CASSQEIAGSYEQYF
J: TRBJ2-7; D: .; V: TRBV20-1; size: .; DNA: TGCGCCGGGTCCGAGGGGTGGGGCGAGCAGTACTTC; CDR3: CAGSEGWGEQYF
J: TRBJ1-2; D: TRBD1; V: TRBV9; size: .; DNA: TGTGCCAGCAGCGTTTCCGATAGGGGGCTTGGCTACACCTTC; CDR3: CASSVSDRGLGYTF
J: TRBJ1-2; D: .; V: TRBV11-2; size: .; DNA: TGTGTCAGCAGCTTAGGTTCGGGAATCTACATCTTC; CDR3: CVSSLGSGIYIF
J: TRBJ2-4; D: TRBD1; V: TRBV12-3/TRBV12-4; size: .; DNA: TGTGCCAGCAGTATGACAGGGGTTGGCATTCAGTACTTC; CDR3: CASSMTGVGIQYF
J: TRBJ2-5; D: .; V: TRBV14; size: many; DNA: TGTGCCAGCAGCCAATTCTCTGGGGGGACCCAGTACTTC; CDR3: CASSQFSGGTQYF
J: TRBJ2-3; D: TRBD2; V: TRBV6-2/TRBV6-3; size: many; DNA: TGTGCCAGCAGTTACTCGATAGTGACTAGCGGTTCTTCGGTAGGAGATACGCAGTATTTT; CDR3: CASSYSIVTSGSSVGDTQYF
J: TRBJ2-1; D: TRBD2; V: TRBV5-4; size: many; DNA: TGTGCCAGCAGCGAGGCTAGCGGGGGCAGGGATGAGCAGTTCTTC; CDR3: CASSEASGGRDEQFF
J: TRBJ2-1; D: .; V: TRBV6-2/TRBV6-3; size: once; DNA: TGTGCCAGGACCGCGACACTCTCCTACATTGAGCAGTTCTTC; CDR3: CARTATLSYIEQFF
J: TRBJ2-7; D: .; V: TRBV11-2; size: .; DNA: TGTACCAGCAGCTTAGGAGATGAGCAGTACTTC; CDR3: CTSSLGDEQYF
J: TRBJ2-1; D: .; V: TRBV29-1; size: .; DNA: TGCAGCGTTGGCCGCAGGGCTGGTGAGCATTTCTTC; CDR3: CSVGRRAGEHFF
J: TRBJ2-3; D: .; V: TRBV4-2; size: .; DNA: TGTGCCATCAGCCAGGTTGGGGGAGACAATACGCAGTATTTT; CDR3: CAISQVGGDNTQYF
J: TRBJ2-2; D: TRBD1; V: TRBV6-2/TRBV6-3; size: .; DNA: TGTGCCAGCAGTGGAAGGGGGCGAAGCACCGGGGAGCTGTTTTTT; CDR3: CASSGRGRSTGELFF
J: TRBJ2-1; D: TRBD2; V: TRBV10-3; size: .; DNA: TGTGCCATCAGTGATCGGGGGGTCAATGAGCAGTTCTTC; CDR3: CAISDRGVNEQFF
J: TRBJ1-5; D: .; V: TRBV28; size: many; DNA: TGTGCCAGCAGAGCTAGAACTCAGCCCCAGCATTTT; CDR3: CASRARTQPQHF
J: TRBJ2-3; D: .; V: TRBV4-1; size: .; DNA: TGCGCGAGCAGCCAAGTGGGGGGGGCCATAGATACGGAGTATTTT; CDR3: CASSQVGGAIDTEYF
J: TRBJ2-1; D: .; V: TRBV5-1; size: .; DNA: TGCGCCAGGAGCTTGGTGTCGAGCTGCTACAATGAGCAGTTCTTC; CDR3: CARSLVSSCYNEQFF
J: TRBJ2-2; D: TRBD2; V: TRBV4-3; size: .; DNA: TGCGCCAGCAGCCAAGGCGGGGGGTTCTGGGAGCTGTTATTT; CDR3: CASSQGGGFWELLF
J: TRBJ1-5; D: .; V: TRBV4-3; size: .; DNA: TGCGCCAGCTGCTTGAATCTCGGGGGGGATCAGCCCCAGCATTTT; CDR3: CASCLNLGGDQPQHF
J: TRBJ1-1; D: .; V: TRBV11-2; size: .; DNA: TGTGCCAGCAGCATAGATCCCTCAGGGGTAACTGAAGATTTCTTT; CDR3: CASSIDPSGVTEDFF
J: TRBJ1-1; D: .; V: TRBV6-5; size: medium-sized; DNA: TGTGCCAGCTGGGGACACCTGAACACTGAAGCTTTCTTT; CDR3: CASWGHLNTEAFF
J: TRBJ1-2; D: .; V: TRBV5-1; size: .; DNA: TGCGCCAGCAGCTTGGAGGGGGAGCATGGCTACACCTTC; CDR3: CASSLEGEHGYTF
J: TRBJ1-3; D: .; V: TRBV7-2; size: once; DNA: TGTGCCAGCAGCCCCCAATCTCGTAACACCATATATTTT; CDR3: CASSPQSRNTIYF
J: TRBJ2-7; D: .; V: TRBV28; size: .; DNA: TGTGCCAGCAGTCGGCCTGGAGAGCCCCTCTCCTACGAGTACTACTTC; CDR3: CASSRPGEPLSYEYYF
J: TRBJ2-2; D: TRBD1; V: TRBV6-6; size: .; DNA: TGTGCCAGCACTTACTCGGGGACAGAAGTTAACACCGGGGAGCTGTTTTTC; CDR3: CASTYSGTEVNTGELFF
J: TRBJ2-3; D: .; V: TRBV28; size: .; DNA: TGTGCCAGCAGTTTCTTATCGGATACACAGTATTTT; CDR3: CASSFLSDTQYF
J: TRBJ2-3; D: TRBD2; V: TRBV11-2; size: few; DNA: TGTGCCAGCAGCTTTAGCGGGAGTAAGGGCACAGATACGCAGTATTTT; CDR3: CASSFSGSKGTDTQYF
J: TRBJ1-2; D: .; V: TRBV11-2; size: .; DNA: TGTGCCTGTAGCCCCAAATGGGGTACCCGCGTCTATGGCTACACCTTC; CDR3: CACSPKWGTRVYGYTF
J: TRBJ1-4; D: .; V: TRBV11-2; size: .; DNA: TGTGCCAGTAACTTAGAACGTTGGGGGGCCAAATGGGAACTGTTTTTT; CDR3: CASNLERWGAKWELFF
J: TRBJ2-5; D: .; V: TRBV4-1; size: .; DNA: TGCGCCAGCAGCTTAAAGCCACTGGGACCGCAAGAGACCAAGTACTTC; CDR3: CASSLKPLGPQETKYF
J: TRBJ1-5; D: .; V: TRBV12-3/TRBV12-4; size: many; DNA: TGTGCCAGCAGATCAGGGTACGGTCAGCCCCAGCATTTT; CDR3: CASRSGYGQPQHF
J: TRBJ1-2; D: .; V: TRBV11-2; size: .; DNA: TGTGCCAGCAGCCCCAAATGGGGTACCCGCGTCTATGGCTATATCTTC; CDR3: CASSPKWGTRVYGYIF
J: TRBJ2-1; D: .; V: TRBV12-3/TRBV12-4; size: once; DNA: TGTGCCAGCAGTTCCCTAGAGGGAGGACTTCACAATGAGCAGTTCTTC; CDR3: CASSSLEGGLHNEQFF
J: TRBJ1-1; D: .; V: TRBV20-1; size: .; DNA: TGCAGTGCTGGGGCGAACACTGAAGCTTTCTTT; CDR3: CSAGANTEAFF
J: TRBJ1-5; D: .; V: TRBV28; size: .; DNA: TGTGCCAGCATTCTCGGACACCTGCTCTTCAAACAACCCCAGCATTTT; CDR3: CASILGHLLFKQPQHF
J: TRBJ2-7; D: TRBD1; V: TRBV4-3; size: .; DNA: TGCGCCAGCGGCCAGGATAACGGACAGGGGGTCTACGAGCAGTACTTC; CDR3: CASGQDNGQGVYEQYF
J: TRBJ1-3; D: .; V: TRBV5-1; size: .; DNA: TGCGCCAGCAGCTTGGATTCGCCGGATTCAAACACCATGTATTTT; CDR3: CASSLDSPDSNTMYF
J: TRBJ2-4; D: .; V: TRBV6-2/TRBV6-3; size: .; DNA: TGTGTCAGCAGTTACGATACCCTAAACATTCAGTACTTC; CDR3: CVSSYDTLNIQYF
J: TRBJ2-7; D: .; V: TRBV4-3; size: .; DNA: TGCGCCAACAGGCAAGATTCAGGCCGGAAGCAGTACTTC; CDR3: CANRQDSGRKQYF
J: TRBJ1-1; D: .; V: TRBV29-1; size: .; DNA: TGTAGCACCGGACGGAATTTGAACACTGAAGCTTTCTTT; CDR3: CSTGRNLNTEAFF